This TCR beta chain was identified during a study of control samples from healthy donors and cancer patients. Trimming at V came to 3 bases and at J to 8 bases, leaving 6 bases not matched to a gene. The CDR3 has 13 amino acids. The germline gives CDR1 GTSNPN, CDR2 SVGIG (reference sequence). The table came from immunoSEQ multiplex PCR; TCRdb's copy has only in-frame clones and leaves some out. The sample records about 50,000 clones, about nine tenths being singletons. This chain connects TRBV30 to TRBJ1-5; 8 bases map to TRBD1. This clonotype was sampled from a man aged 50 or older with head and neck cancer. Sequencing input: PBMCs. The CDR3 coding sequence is TGTGCCTGGAGCAGGGGGCTCGAAGAGCCCCAGCATTTT. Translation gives CAWSRGLEEPQHF.